The 11 T cell receptor beta chains reported below all come from one sample, sequenced in a study of cytomegalovirus exposure and HLA in healthy donors. The PCR made use of 60 Vbeta and 13 Jbeta primers. TCRdb's table, derived via immunoSEQ multiplex PCR, lists solely in-frame clones and lacks some. The sample carries around 110,000 clones, roughly two thirds recorded once. The specimen sequenced was PBMCs. These receptors all come from a female donor in good health and CMV-seronegative.

The chain recombines TRBV7-8 with TRBJ2-1; 10 bases agree with TRBD2. Germline CDR1 is SGHVS and CDR2 is FQNEAQ. J lost 8 bases, V lost 2 bases, and 9 bases had no gene match. CDR3 length: 16 residues. The CDR3 is CASSLLPSGSLYEQFF. The CDR3 nucleotides are TGTGCCAGCAGCTTATTGCCTAGCGGGAGTCTCTATGAGCAGTTCTTC.

The chain uses TRBV9 and TRBJ1-1; 9 nucleotides match TRBD1. Germline assignment: CDR1 SGDLS and CDR2 YYNGEE. The CDR3 length is 15 residues. J gave up 0 bases and V 4 bases, and 4 bases lay outside the gene matches. The CDR3 protein is CASSSGQGMNTEAFF. DNA for the CDR3: TGTGCCAGCAGCTCCGGACAGGGGATGAACACTGAAGCTTTCTTT.

The rearrangement links TRBV21-1 to TRBJ2-1; the DNA was not used to check the table's D call, TRBD2. TRBV21-1 is shown as a pseudogene. The CDR3 runs 10 residues. Written as DNA, the CDR3 is TGTGCCAGCCCCTTCGGTGAGCAGTTCTTC. It specifies CASPFGEQFF.

CDR3 in amino acids: CASRLGTSGSYEQYF. CDR3 in DNA: TGTGCCAGCAGGCTCGGGACTAGCGGTTCCTACGAGCAGTACTTC. The V call is TRBV6-1, the J call TRBJ2-7; 11 nucleotides line up with TRBD2. V gave up 6 bases and J gave up 1 base; unmatched junction bases: 5. The CDR3 extends over 15 amino acids. Looked up from germline, CDR1 is MNHNS and CDR2 is SASEGT.

Worth noting for this clone: The junction and the germline gene differ at one end; a read error may be behind it. The chain is built from TRBV29-1 and TRBJ1-2; D is perhaps TRBD1 (6 bases). The CDR3 runs 11 residues. Germline V CDR1 and CDR2: SQVTM, ANQGSEA. CDR3 DNA: TGCAGCGTTTATACTTTTGGACAGACTTCTTTC. It encodes CSVYTFGQTSF. Looking up the rest from reference TRBV29-1 and TRBJ1-2 gives the full variable domain: SAVISQKPSRDICQRGTSLTIQCQVDSQVTMMFWYRQQPGQSLTLIATANQGSEATYESGFVIDKFPISRPNLTFSTLTVSNMSPEDSSIYLCSVYTFGQTSFGSGTRLTVV.

Regarding this clone: At the DNA level, this CDR3 is encoded by other sequences in the same sample as well. J is TRBJ1-5 and V is TRBV28; perhaps TRBD1 as D (5 bases). Per germline, CDR1 MDHEN and CDR2 SYDVKM. The CDR3 loop spans 12 amino acids. V lost 4 bases to trimming and J lost 7 bases, with 8 bases between them. The CDR3 region is CASSSGGQPQHF. CDR3 DNA sequence: TGTGCCAGCAGTTCCGGGGGGCAGCCCCAGCATTTT.

The CDR3 is CASSSQGRNTEAFF. As DNA, the CDR3 is TGTGCCAGCAGCTCACAGGGCCGGAACACTGAAGCTTTCTTT. The V and J genes are TRBV7-9 and TRBJ1-1; TRBD1 is a possible D gene (6 bases). Looked up from germline, CDR1 is SEHNR and CDR2 is FQNEAQ (reference sequence). The CDR3 is made up of 14 amino acids. Trimming shortened V by 4 bases and J by 1 base, and 10 bases separated the two germline ends.

The chain employs TRBV19 and TRBJ1-5; D not resolved. Between the trimmed V and J ends, which lost 1 base and 5 bases, there was a span of 9 bases. The length of the CDR3 is 14 residues. Germline V CDR1 and CDR2: LNHDA, SQIVND (reference sequence). CDR3 amino acids: CASSIGRVDQPQHF. CDR3 nucleotide sequence: TGTGCCAGTAGTATAGGGAGGGTTGATCAGCCCCAGCATTTT.

J is TRBJ1-5 and V is TRBV19; TRBD1 matches at 7 bases. This CDR3 spans 14 amino acids. Germline loops: CDR1 LNHDA, CDR2 SQIVND (reference sequence). With 4 bases clipped from V and 5 bases from J, the junction kept 5 bases outside the gene matches. CDR3 region: CASSKGTDYQPQHF. CDR3 bases: TGTGCCAGTAGTAAAGGGACAGACTATCAGCCCCAGCATTTT.

The V call is TRBV30, the J call TRBJ2-3; TRBD2 agrees at 10 bases. Trimming at V came to 3 bases and at J to 2 bases, leaving 8 bases not matched to a gene. Germline CDR1 GTSNPN, CDR2 SVGIG (reference sequence). The CDR3 consists of 16 residues. The CDR3 is CAWSGGSGRHTDTQYF. DNA of the CDR3: TGTGCCTGGAGCGGAGGTAGCGGGAGGCACACAGATACGCAGTATTTT.

This rearrangement joins TRBV29-1 to TRBJ2-7; no definite D call. Between the trimmed V and J ends, which lost 5 bases and 2 bases, there was a span of 13 bases. Germline V gene sequence: CDR1 SQVTM, CDR2 ANQGSEA. The CDR3 has 13 residues. The CDR3 DNA sequence: TGCAGCGTTTCCAATGACTTGGCCTACGAGCAGTACTTC. Its translation is CSVSNDLAYEQYF.